These T cell receptor beta chains were read from a single sample in a study of blood T cell repertoires in COVID-19. TCRdb's copy holds only in-frame clones and misses some; the assay was immunoSEQ multiplex PCR. The data hold under 200,000 clones, with about nine tenths observed a single time. Sequencing input: peripheral blood. The source of these receptors is a woman aged 60-75 years who had recovered from COVID-19. Both conserved end residues are part of each CDR3. The D gene is left open where the match is weak. Part of the rows lack a size; the others show once, few, many or a class for expanded clones.

length | D | size | J | V | DNA | CDR3
14 | NA | NA | TRBJ2-3 | TRBV5-1 | TGCGCCAGCAGCTTGATGGTAGCTACGGATACGCAGTATTTT | CASSLMVATDTQYF
11 | TRBD1 | NA | TRBJ1-1 | TRBV6-5 | TGTGCCAGCAGTTCCGGGACAGGCGCTTTCTTT | CASSSGTGAFF
15 | NA | NA | TRBJ2-3 | TRBV5-1 | TGCGCCAGCAGCTTGGACAAGATTACCCTAGGTACGCAGTATTTT | CASSLDKITLGTQYF
15 | NA | NA | TRBJ1-2 | TRBV5-6 | TGTGCCAGCAGAAATAGCAGGGGAGGGTACTATGGCTACACCTTC | CASRNSRGGYYGYTF
16 | TRBD2 | NA | TRBJ2-1 | TRBV7-3 | TGTGCCAGCAGCTCCAGGACTAGCGGGGGGTTAAATGAGCAGTTCTTC | CASSSRTSGGLNEQFF
14 | TRBD1 | NA | TRBJ2-7 | TRBV4-1 | TGCGCCAGCAGTTGGGACAGGGGGTTCTACGAGCAGTACTTC | CASSWDRGFYEQYF
14 | TRBD1 | NA | TRBJ1-3 | TRBV5-1 | TGCGCCAGCAGCTCGACAGGGGGCGCAGACACCATATATTTT | CASSSTGGADTIYF
15 | TRBD1 | NA | TRBJ1-2 | TRBV5-1 | TGCGCCAGCAGCTTCGGAGGGGGCTCTAACTATGGCTACACCTTC | CASSFGGGSNYGYTF
14 | NA | few | TRBJ1-2 | TRBV6-1 | TGTGCCAGCAGTGAAGGGGGAGGATATGGTGGCTACACCTTC | CASSEGGGYGGYTF
14 | TRBD1 | NA | TRBJ1-2 | TRBV10-1 | TGCGCCACATGGGGGCGACAGGGGGTTTGTGGCTACACCTTC | CATWGRQGVCGYTF
17 | NA | few | TRBJ2-3 | TRBV18 | TGTGCCAGCTCACCGGTGACACGGATGTCTAGCACAGATACGCAGTATTTT | CASSPVTRMSSTDTQYF
18 | TRBD1 | NA | TRBJ1-3 | TRBV5-5 | TGTGCCAGCAGCTTGGGGTCCGGTCAGGGGGCAGGAGGAAACACCATATATTTT | CASSLGSGQGAGGNTIYF
14 | TRBD1 | NA | TRBJ1-2 | TRBV27 | TGTGCCAGCAAAAAAGGGACAGCTGGCTATGGCTACACCTTC | CASKKGTAGYGYTF